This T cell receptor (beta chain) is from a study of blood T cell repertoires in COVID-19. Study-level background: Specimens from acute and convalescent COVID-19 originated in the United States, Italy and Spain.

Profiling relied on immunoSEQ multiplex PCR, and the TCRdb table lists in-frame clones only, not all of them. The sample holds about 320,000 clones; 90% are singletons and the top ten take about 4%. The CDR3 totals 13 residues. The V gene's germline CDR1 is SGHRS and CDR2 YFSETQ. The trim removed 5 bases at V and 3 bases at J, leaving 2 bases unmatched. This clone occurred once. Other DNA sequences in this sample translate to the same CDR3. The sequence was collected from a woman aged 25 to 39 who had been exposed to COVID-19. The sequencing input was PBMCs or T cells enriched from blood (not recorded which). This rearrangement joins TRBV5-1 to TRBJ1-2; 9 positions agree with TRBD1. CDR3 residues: CASSRDRDYGYTF. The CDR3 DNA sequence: TGCGCCAGCAGTCGGGACAGGGACTATGGCTACACCTTC.